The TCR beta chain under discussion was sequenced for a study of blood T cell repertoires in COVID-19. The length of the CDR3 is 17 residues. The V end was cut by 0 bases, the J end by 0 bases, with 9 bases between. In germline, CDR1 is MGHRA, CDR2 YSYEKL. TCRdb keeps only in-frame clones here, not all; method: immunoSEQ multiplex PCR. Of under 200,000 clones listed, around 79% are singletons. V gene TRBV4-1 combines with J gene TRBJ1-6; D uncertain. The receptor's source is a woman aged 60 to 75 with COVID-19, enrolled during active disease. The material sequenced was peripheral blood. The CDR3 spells CASSQDPMSSYNSPLHF. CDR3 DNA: TGCGCCAGCAGCCAAGATCCCATGAGCTCCTATAATTCACCCCTCCACTTT.